These 9 T cell receptor beta chains share one sample of origin, sequenced in a study of intratumoral heterogeneity in liver cancer. Method: immunoSEQ multiplex PCR; TCRdb's copy keeps in-frame clones and lacks some. The sample records around 5,900 clones, approximately 72% being singletons. The material sequenced was tumor-adjacent normal tissue, taken before any cancer treatment. The receptors were sampled from a man between 70 and 80 years old with hepatocellular carcinoma.

The V and J genes are TRBV5-5 and TRBJ2-7, with D possibly TRBD2 on 5 matching bases. Germline V gene lookup returns CDR1 SGHKS and CDR2 YYEKEE (reference sequence). The CDR3 is 13 amino acids. Trimming took 1 base from V and 4 from J, leaving 9 bases between them. The DNA of the CDR3 is TGTGCCAGCAGCTTGCTGTGGGAGTACGAGCAGTACTTC. It is translated as CASSLLWEYEQYF. Using reference TRBV5-5 and TRBJ2-7 for the parts outside the CDR3, the full variable domain is DAGVTQSPTHLIKTRGQQVTLRCSPISGHKSVSWYQQVLGQGPQFIFQYYEKEERGRGNFPDRFSARQFPNYSSELNVNALLLGDSALYLCASSLLWEYEQYFGPGTRLTVT.

The gene calls are TRBV6-1 and TRBJ1-5; the D is unclear. The CDR3 totals 16 residues. Germline V gene lookup returns CDR1 MNHNS and CDR2 SASEGT. V shed 1 base and J shed 7 bases, with 17 bases lying between them. The CDR3 sequence is CASSEDLGRVVQPQHF. CDR3 nucleotide sequence: TGTGCCAGCAGTGAAGACCTCGGGAGGGTAGTACAGCCCCAGCATTTT.

V gene TRBV12-3 or TRBV12-4 combines with J gene TRBJ1-4; perhaps TRBD1 as D (6 bases). Trimming cost V 6 bases and J 8 bases, with 13 bases left between them. This CDR3 is 13 amino acids long. CDR3 residues: CASSKQGGEKLFF. In DNA form, the CDR3 reads TGTGCCAGCAGCAAACAGGGCGGGGAAAAACTGTTTTTT.

V and J are TRBV6-5 and TRBJ1-6; D might be TRBD1 (5 bases). The V end was cut by 8 bases, the J end by 7 bases, with 12 bases between. The CDR3 contains 13 residues. CDR1 is MNHEY, CDR2 SVGAGI, per germline. The CDR3 loop is CASDVGGNSPLHF. The CDR3, as DNA: TGTGCCAGCGATGTCGGGGGAAATTCACCCCTCCACTTT.

The chain couples TRBV6-6 to TRBJ1-1; maybe TRBD1 (5 bases). Germline CDR1 MNHNY, CDR2 SVGAGI (reference sequence). The V end was cut by 6 bases, the J end by 2 bases, with 13 bases between. The CDR3 spans 14 residues. The CDR3 is CASSPGVANTEAFF. In DNA, the CDR3 is TGTGCCAGCAGCCCGGGGGTCGCAAACACTGAAGCTTTCTTT.

This clone was picked up one time. The chain has TRBV7-9 and TRBJ2-5; 8 nucleotides match TRBD1. Germline lookup yields CDR1 SEHNR and CDR2 FQNEAQ (reference sequence). This CDR3 is 15 amino acids long. The junction had 6 bases not matched to a gene; V was cut back by 4 bases and J by 2 bases. The CDR3 sequence: CASSSLGTGQETQYF. In DNA, the CDR3 is TGTGCCAGCAGCTCCCTAGGGACAGGACAAGAGACCCAGTACTTC.

This clone was picked up one time. The chain links TRBV2 to TRBJ2-5; weak D call: TRBD2 (5 bases). CDR1 is SNHLY and CDR2 is FYNNEI in the germline V gene. V gave up 8 bases and J gave up 3 bases, with 10 bases separating them. The CDR3 is 12 amino acids. The CDR3 DNA reads TGTGCCAGCCCGGGAAGCAAAGAGACCCAGTACTTC. It codes for CASPGSKETQYF.

By sample share, this clone is large. The V and J genes are TRBV4-1 and TRBJ2-1; D might be TRBD1 or TRBD2, each matching 5 bases. Germline CDR1 reads MGHRA; CDR2 reads YSYEKL. V dropped 2 bases and J dropped 6 bases, with 8 bases sitting between them. This CDR3 is built from 13 residues. This CDR3 reads CASSQWGFNEQFF. CDR3 nucleotides: TGCGCCAGCAGCCAATGGGGGTTCAATGAGCAGTTCTTC.

This clone was picked up a small number of times. V usage is TRBV24-1 and J usage is TRBJ1-5; 7 bases are shared with TRBD1. This CDR3 region has 20 residues. CDR1 is KGHDR and CDR2 is SFDVKD in the germline V gene. V was pared by 1 base and J by 6 bases, with 20 bases of the junction left unmatched. For the CDR3, the DNA is TGTGCCACCAGTGATTTCCCCCAAAGCAAACAGGGGCGCTTTGGTCAGCCCCAGCATTTT. As protein: CATSDFPQSKQGRFGQPQHF.